Included here is one T cell receptor (beta chain) sequence, with context. What it binds is not known. The CDR3 totals 11 residues. The germline V and J ends were trimmed by 3 bases and 5 bases, with 7 bases remaining between them. The germline gives CDR1 GTSNPN, CDR2 SVGIG (reference sequence). The sample is drawn from a study of PD-1 blockade in classical Hodgkin lymphoma. In the study overall: With a 2-week interval, patients received intravenous nivolumab at 3 mg/kg. Findings of the study overall: Some patients started nivolumab under 1 year after ASCT, and they were excluded. With CD4+ cells, TCR diversity rose significantly by C4D1, but not with CD8+ cells. Relapsed/refractory patients reportedly had the lowest baseline TCR diversity, below newly diagnosed patients, who were below healthy donors.

Profiling relied on immunoSEQ multiplex PCR, and the TCRdb table lists in-frame clones only, not all of them. The sample has 37,000 or so clones, around 88% seen once. Relapse after autologous stem cell transplantation occurred in every patient, and brentuximab vedotin exposure varied. V gene TRBV30 combines with J gene TRBJ1-1; no clear D gene. The clonotype comes from a human donor with classical Hodgkin lymphoma. The sample was peripheral blood mononuclear cells (PBMCs), taken before the second cycle of nivolumab. DNA of the CDR3: TGTGCCTGGAGGTGGGAAACTGAAGCTTTCTTT. Translation: CAWRWETEAFF.